Sequencing of this TCR beta chain was carried out in a study of beta chain features in type 1 diabetes. Study-level findings and limits: When Type 1 diabetes patients were examined, their TCRB CDR3s proved moderately but significantly shorter in all four CD4+ subsets.

CDR1 is MGHDK and CDR2 is SYGVNS in the germline V gene. The CDR3 has 12 residues. V shed 5 bases and J shed 4 bases, with 9 bases lying between them. cDNA synthesis used the whole RNA isolate, giving expressed TCRB sequences. Method: immunoSEQ multiplex PCR; TCRdb's copy keeps in-frame clones and lacks some. The sample records about 230,000 clones, 16% being singletons. This clone occurred a few times. Its target is not known. This rearrangement joins TRBV25-1 to TRBJ2-7, with D maybe TRBD1 (5 bases). The sequenced material came from naive CD4+ T cells from blood. The clonotype was recovered from a man younger than 45 with type 1 diabetes. CDR3 nucleotides: TGTGCCAGCAGTAAGGGGAAGTACGAGCAGTACTTC. It codes for CASSKGKYEQYF.